This TCR beta chain was profiled in a study of OX40 agonist ivuxolimab in advanced cancers. Study in general: Six ivuxolimab dose levels, 0.01 to 10 mg/kg, were given intravenously every 2 weeks.

This CDR3 contains 15 residues. Trimming removed 5 bases from V and 8 bases from J; junction bases left unmatched: 6. CDR1 and CDR2 from the germline V gene are SGHRS and YFSETQ. A history of autoimmune disease or systemic immunosuppression excluded patients. General observations from the study: CD4+ and CD8+ blood T cells expanded clonally by week 6 at 0.1 to 3.0 mg/kg.

Note on this clone: Its antigen is unidentified.

Data came from immunoSEQ multiplex PCR; TCRdb stores just in-frame clones and leaves some out. The table lists 100,000 or so clones, 80% to 90% of them singletons. The specimen was CD4+ or CD8+ T cells sorted from blood, collected in a trial of the OX40 agonist ivuxolimab. This clonotype was obtained from an adult with an advanced solid tumor such as melanoma, head and neck, liver or kidney cancer. This chain uses TRBV5-1 with TRBJ2-1; 14 bases line up with TRBD2. The CDR3 nucleotides read TGCGCCAGCAGGGTGGGACTAGCGGGAGTCGATGAGCAGTTCTTC. Translation gives CASRVGLAGVDEQFF. The full variable domain, with the rest looked up from reference TRBV5-1 and TRBJ2-1, is KAGVTQTPRYLIKTRGQQVTLSCSPISGHRSVSWYQQTPGQGLQFLFEYFSETQRNKGNFPGRFSGRQFSNSRSEMNVSTLELGDSALYLCASRVGLAGVDEQFFGPGTRLTVL.